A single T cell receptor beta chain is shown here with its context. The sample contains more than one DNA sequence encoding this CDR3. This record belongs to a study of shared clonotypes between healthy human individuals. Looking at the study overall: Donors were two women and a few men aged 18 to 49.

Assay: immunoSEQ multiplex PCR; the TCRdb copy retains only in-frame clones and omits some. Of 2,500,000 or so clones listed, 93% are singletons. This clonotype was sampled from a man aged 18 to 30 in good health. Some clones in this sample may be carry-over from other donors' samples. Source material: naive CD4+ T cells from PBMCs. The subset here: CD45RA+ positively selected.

CDR3 protein: CASSPAGGTYEQYF. The CDR3, as DNA: TGTGCCAGCAGCCCCGCAGGGGGGACCTACGAGCAGTACTTC. J is TRBJ2-7 and V is TRBV9; D might be TRBD1 (7 bases). The CDR3 totals 14 residues. Looked up from germline, CDR1 is SGDLS and CDR2 is YYNGEE. The V and J ends lost 4 bases and 2 bases respectively, with 13 bases between them.